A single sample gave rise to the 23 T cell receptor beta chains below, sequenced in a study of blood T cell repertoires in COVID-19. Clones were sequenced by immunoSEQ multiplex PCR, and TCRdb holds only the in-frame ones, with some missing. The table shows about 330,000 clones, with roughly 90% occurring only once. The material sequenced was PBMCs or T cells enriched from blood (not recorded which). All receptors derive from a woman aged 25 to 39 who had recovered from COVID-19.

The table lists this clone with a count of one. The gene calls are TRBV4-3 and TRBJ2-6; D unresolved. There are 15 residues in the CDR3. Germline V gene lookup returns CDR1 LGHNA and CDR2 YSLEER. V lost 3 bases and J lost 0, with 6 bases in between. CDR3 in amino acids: CASSQQDSGANVLTF. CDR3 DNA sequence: TGCGCCAGCAGCCAGCAGGACTCTGGGGCCAACGTCCTGACTTTC.

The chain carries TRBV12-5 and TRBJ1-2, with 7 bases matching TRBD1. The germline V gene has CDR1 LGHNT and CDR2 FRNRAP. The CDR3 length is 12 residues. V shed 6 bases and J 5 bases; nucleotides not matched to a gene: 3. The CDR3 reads CASGQGGYGYTF. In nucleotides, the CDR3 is TGTGCTAGTGGGCAGGGGGGATATGGCTACACCTTC.

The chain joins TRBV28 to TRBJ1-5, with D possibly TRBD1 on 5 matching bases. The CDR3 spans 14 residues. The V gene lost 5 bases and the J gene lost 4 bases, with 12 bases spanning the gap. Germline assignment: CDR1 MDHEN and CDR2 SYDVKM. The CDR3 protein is CASSPGTINQPQHF. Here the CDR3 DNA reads TGTGCCAGCAGTCCCGGGACTATAAATCAGCCCCAGCATTTT.

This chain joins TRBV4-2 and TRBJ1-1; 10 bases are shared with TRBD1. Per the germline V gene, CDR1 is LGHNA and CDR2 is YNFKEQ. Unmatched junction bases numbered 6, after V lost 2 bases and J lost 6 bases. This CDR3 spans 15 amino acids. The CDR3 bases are TGTGCCAGCAGCCAACTCGGGACAGGGGACCCTGAAGCTTTCTTT. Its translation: CASSQLGTGDPEAFF.

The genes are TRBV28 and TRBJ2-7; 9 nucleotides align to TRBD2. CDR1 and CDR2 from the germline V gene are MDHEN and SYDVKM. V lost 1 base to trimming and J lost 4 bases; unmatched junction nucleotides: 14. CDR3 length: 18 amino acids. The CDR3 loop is CASSLFIGGSGRPYEQYF. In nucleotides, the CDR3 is TGTGCCAGCAGTTTATTTATAGGTGGTAGCGGGAGACCGTACGAGCAGTACTTC.

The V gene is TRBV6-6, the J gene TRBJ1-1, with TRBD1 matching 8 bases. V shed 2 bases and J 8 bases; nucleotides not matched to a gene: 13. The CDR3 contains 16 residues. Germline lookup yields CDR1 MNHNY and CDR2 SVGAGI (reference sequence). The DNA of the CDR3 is TGTGCCAGCAGTTACAGCAGGGGCTCGGGGACAGGAGAAGCTTTCTTT. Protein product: CASSYSRGSGTGEAFF.

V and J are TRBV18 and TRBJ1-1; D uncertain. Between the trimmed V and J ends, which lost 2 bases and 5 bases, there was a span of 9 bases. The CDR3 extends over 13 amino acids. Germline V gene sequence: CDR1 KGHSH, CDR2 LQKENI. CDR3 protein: CASSPNSGTEAFF. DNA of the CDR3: TGTGCCAGCTCACCAAACAGCGGAACTGAAGCTTTCTTT.

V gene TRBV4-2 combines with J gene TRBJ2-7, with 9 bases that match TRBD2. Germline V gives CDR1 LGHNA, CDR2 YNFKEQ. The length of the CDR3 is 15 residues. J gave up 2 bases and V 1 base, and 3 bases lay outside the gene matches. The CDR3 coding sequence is TGTGCCAGCAGCCAAGGACTAGCGGATCCCTACGAGCAGTACTTC. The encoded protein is CASSQGLADPYEQYF.

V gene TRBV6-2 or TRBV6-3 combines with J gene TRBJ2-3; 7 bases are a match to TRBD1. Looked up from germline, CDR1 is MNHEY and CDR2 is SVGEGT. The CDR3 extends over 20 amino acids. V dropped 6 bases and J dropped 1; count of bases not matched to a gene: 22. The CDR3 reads CASSTFPGQPVLRGTDTQYF. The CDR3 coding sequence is TGTGCCAGCAGCACCTTTCCGGGACAGCCGGTCCTTAGGGGCACAGATACGCAGTATTTT.

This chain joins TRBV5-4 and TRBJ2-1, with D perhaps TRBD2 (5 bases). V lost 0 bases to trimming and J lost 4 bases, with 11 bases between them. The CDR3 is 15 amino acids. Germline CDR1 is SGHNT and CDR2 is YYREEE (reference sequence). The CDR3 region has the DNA TGTGCCAGCAGCTTGGAAGCGGTTGATTACAATGAGCAGTTCTTC. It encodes CASSLEAVDYNEQFF. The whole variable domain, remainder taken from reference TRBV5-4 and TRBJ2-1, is ETGVTQSPTHLIKTRGQQVTLRCSSQSGHNTVSWYQQALGQGPQFIFQYYREEENGRGNFPPRFSGLQFPNYSSELNVNALELDDSALYLCASSLEAVDYNEQFFGPGTRLTVL.

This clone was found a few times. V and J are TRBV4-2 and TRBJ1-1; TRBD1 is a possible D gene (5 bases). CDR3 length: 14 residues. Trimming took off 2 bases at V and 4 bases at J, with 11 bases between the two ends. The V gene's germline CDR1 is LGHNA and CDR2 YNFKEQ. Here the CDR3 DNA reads TGTGCCAGCAGCCAACCCAGACAGACCACTGAAGCTTTCTTT. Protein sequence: CASSQPRQTTEAFF.

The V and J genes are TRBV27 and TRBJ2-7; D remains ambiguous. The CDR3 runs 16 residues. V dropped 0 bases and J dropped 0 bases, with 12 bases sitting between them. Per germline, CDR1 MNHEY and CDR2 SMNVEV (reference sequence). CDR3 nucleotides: TGTGCCAGCAGTTTATCGAGAGGCCAGATCTCCTACGAGCAGTACTTC. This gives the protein CASSLSRGQISYEQYF.

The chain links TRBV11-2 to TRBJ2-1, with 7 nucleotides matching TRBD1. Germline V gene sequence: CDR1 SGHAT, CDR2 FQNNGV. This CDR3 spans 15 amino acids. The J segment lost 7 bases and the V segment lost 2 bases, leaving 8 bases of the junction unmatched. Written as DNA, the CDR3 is TGTGCCAGCAGCTTAATCCGGAACAGGGGTAATGAGCAGTTCTTC. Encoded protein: CASSLIRNRGNEQFF.

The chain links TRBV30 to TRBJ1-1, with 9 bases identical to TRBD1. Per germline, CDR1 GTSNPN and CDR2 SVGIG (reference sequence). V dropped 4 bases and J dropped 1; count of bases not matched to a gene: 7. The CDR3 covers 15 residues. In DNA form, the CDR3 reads TGTGCCTGGAACCCCCAACAGGGGGCGAACACTGAAGCTTTCTTT. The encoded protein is CAWNPQQGANTEAFF.

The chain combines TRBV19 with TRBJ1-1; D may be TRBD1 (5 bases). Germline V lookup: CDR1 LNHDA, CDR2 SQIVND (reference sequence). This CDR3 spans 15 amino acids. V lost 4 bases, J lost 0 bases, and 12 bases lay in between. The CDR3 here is CASSKLGTVNTEAFF. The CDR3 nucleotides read TGTGCCAGTAGTAAGCTTGGGACTGTGAACACTGAAGCTTTCTTT.

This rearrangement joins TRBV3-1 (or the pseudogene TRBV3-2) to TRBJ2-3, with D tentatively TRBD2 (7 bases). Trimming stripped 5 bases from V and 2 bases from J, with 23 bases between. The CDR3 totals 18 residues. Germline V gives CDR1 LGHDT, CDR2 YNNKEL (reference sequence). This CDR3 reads CASSVNRGAKGSTDTQYF. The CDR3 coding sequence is TGTGCCAGCAGCGTGAATCGGGGGGCCAAAGGATCCACAGATACGCAGTATTTT.

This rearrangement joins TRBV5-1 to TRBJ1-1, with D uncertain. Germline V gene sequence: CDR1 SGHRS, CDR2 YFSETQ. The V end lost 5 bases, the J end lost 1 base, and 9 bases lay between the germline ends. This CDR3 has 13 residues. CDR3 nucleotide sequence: TGCGCCAGCAGTATTACGGGGAACACTGAAGCTTTCTTT. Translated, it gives CASSITGNTEAFF.

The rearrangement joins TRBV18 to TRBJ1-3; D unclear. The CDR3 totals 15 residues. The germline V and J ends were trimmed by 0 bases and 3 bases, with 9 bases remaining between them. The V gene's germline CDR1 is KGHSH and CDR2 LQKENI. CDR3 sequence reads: CASSPPEGDGNTIYF. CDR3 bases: TGTGCCAGCTCACCACCCGAGGGCGATGGAAACACCATATATTTT.

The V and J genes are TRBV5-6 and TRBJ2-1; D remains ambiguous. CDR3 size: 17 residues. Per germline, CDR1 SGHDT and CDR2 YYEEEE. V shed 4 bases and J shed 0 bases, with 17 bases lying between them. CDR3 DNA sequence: TGTGCCAGCAGCCCCTCACCGGGTTTAAGCTCCTACAATGAGCAGTTCTTC. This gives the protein CASSPSPGLSSYNEQFF.

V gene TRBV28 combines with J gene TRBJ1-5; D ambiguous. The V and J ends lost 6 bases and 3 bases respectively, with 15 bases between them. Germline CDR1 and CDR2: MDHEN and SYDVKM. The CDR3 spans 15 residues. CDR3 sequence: CASSPHLGDNQPQHF. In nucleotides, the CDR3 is TGTGCCAGCAGCCCCCATCTCGGGGACAATCAGCCCCAGCATTTT.

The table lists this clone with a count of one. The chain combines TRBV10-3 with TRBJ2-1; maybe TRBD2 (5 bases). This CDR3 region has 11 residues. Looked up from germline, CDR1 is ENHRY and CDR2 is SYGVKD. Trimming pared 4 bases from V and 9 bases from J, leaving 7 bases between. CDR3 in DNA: TGTGCCATCAGTGGGGAGAGTGAGCAGTTCTTC. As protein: CAISGESEQFF.

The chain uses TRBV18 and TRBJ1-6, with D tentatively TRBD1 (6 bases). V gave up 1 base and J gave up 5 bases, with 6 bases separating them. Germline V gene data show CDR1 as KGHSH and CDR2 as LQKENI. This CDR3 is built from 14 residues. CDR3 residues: CASSPRTDNSPLHF. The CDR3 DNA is TGTGCCAGCTCACCACGGACAGATAATTCACCCCTCCACTTT.

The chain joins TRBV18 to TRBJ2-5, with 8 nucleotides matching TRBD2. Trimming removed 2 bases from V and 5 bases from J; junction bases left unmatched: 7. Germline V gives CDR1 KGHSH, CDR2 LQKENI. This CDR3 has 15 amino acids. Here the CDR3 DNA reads TGTGCCAGCTCACCAGCCAGCGGGGGAGGGGAGACCCAGTACTTC. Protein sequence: CASSPASGGGETQYF.